Listed here is a single TCR beta chain. The sample belongs to a study of blood T cell repertoires in COVID-19. Study overall: Acute and convalescent COVID-19 specimens originated in the United States, Italy and Spain.

The data were produced by immunoSEQ multiplex PCR, yet TCRdb's version contains in-frame clones alone and is incomplete. Among around 330,000 clones listed, about 85% were seen once. Germline CDR1 reads LNHNV; CDR2 reads YYDKDF (reference sequence). CDR3 size: 18 residues. J lost 3 bases, V lost 0 bases, and 10 bases had no gene match. The rearrangement links TRBV15 to TRBJ1-2; TRBD1 agrees at 10 bases. Sequencing was carried out using PBMCs or T cells enriched from blood (not recorded which). This TCR was recovered from a woman aged 25 to 39 who had been exposed to COVID-19. The CDR3 is CATSRDRSTGGEDYGYTF. As DNA, the CDR3 is TGTGCCACCAGCAGAGATAGGTCGACAGGGGGCGAAGACTATGGCTACACCTTC. Looking up the rest from reference TRBV15 and TRBJ1-2 gives the full variable domain: DAMVIQNPRYQVTQFGKPVTLSCSQTLNHNVMYWYQQKSSQAPKLLFHYYDKDFNNEADTPDNFQSRRPNTSFCFLDIRSPGLGDTAMYLCATSRDRSTGGEDYGYTFGSGTRLTVV.